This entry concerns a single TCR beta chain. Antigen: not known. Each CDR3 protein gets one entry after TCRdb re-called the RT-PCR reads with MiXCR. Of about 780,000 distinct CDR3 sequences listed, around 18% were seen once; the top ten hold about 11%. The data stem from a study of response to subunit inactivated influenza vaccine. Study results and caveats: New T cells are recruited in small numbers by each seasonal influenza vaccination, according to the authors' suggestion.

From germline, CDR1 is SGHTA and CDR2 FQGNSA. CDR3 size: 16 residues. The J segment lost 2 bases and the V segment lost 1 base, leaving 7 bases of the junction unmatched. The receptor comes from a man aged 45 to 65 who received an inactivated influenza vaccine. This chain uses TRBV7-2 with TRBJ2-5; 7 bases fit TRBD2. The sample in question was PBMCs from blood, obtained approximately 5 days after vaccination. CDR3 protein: CASSLGSGGGQETQYF. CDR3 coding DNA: TGTGCCAGCAGCTTAGGTTCCGGCGGGGGACAAGAGACCCAGTACTTC. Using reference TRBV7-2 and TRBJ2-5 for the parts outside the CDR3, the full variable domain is GAGVSQSPSNKVTEKGKDVELRCDPISGHTALYWYRQSLGQGLEFLIYFQGNSAPDKSGLPSDRFSAERTGGSVSTLTIQRTQQEDSAVYLCASSLGSGGGQETQYFGPGTRLLVL.